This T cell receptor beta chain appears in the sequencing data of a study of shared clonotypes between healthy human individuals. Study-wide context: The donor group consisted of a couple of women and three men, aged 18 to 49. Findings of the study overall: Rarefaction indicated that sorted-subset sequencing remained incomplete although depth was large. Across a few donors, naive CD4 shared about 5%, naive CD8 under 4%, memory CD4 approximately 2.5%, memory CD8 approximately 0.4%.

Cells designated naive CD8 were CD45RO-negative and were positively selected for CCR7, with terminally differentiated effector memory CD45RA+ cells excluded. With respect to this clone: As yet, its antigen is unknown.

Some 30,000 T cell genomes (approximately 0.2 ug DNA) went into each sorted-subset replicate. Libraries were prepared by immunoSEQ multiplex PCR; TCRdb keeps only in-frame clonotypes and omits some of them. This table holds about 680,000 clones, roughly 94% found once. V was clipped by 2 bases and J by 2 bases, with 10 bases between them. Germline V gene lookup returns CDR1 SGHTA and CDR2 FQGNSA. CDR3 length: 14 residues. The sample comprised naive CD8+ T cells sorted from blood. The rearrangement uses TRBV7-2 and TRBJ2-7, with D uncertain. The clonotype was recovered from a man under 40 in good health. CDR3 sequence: CASSLYLGTYEQYF. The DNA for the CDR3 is TGTGCCAGCAGCTTATATCTGGGAACCTACGAGCAGTACTTC.